Listed here are 3 T cell receptor beta chains from one sample, sequenced in a study of CD8+CD57+ T cells in acquired aplastic anemia. It was patients with CD8+CD57+ cell expansion by flow cytometry who were chosen for sequencing. Genomic DNA acted as the template from which TCR beta VDJ combination and CDR3 sequence profiling were carried out. TCRdb processed the reads anew with MiXCR; each CDR3 protein has one entry. Here the sample spans approximately 300,000 distinct CDR3 sequences, 56% being singletons. Material: sorted CD4+, CD8+, or CD8+CD57+ T cells (not recorded which) from PBMCs. The receptors originated from a human donor with aplastic anemia.

The V call is TRBV30, the J call TRBJ2-5; D unclear. The J call is uncertain, as TRBJ2-7 better fits the DNA end. CDR3 size: 11 residues. In germline, CDR1 is GTSNPN, CDR2 SVGIG (reference sequence). In nucleotides, the CDR3 is TGTGCCTGGAGGGATGGCGACGAGCAGTACTTC. Encoded protein: CAWRDGDEQYF.

This chain connects TRBV7-3 to TRBJ1-5, with a tentative D call TRBD1 (5 bases). Germline assignment: CDR1 SGHTA and CDR2 FQGTGA. The length of the CDR3 is 13 residues. The V and J ends lost 3 bases and 9 bases respectively, with 12 bases between them. In DNA form, the CDR3 reads TGTGCCAGCAGCTTGATCGGGGGAGGGCCCCAGCATTTT. Protein: CASSLIGGGPQHF. Full variable domain (outside the CDR3, taken from reference TRBV7-3 and TRBJ1-5): GAGVSQTPSNKVTEKGKYVELRCDPISGHTALYWYRQSLGQGPEFLIYFQGTGAADDSGLPNDRFFAVRPEGSVSTLKIQRTERGDSAVYLCASSLIGGGPQHFGDGTRLSIL.

This clonotype has a count of ten or more. Without the conserved terminal phenylalanine or tryptophan, this CDR3 likely stems from a read error. The CDR3 spells CASSRQKNYGYTL. The CDR3 bases are TGTGCCAGCAGCCGACAGAAAAACTATGGCTACACCCTC. The chain couples TRBV7-8 to TRBJ1-2; possible D gene TRBD1, 5 bases. CDR1 is SGHVS and CDR2 is FQNEAQ in the germline V gene. Between the trimmed V and J ends, which lost 5 bases and 2 bases, there was a span of 9 bases. The CDR3 consists of 13 residues.